This T cell receptor (beta chain) comes out of a study of cytomegalovirus exposure and HLA in healthy donors (dated by TCRdb to the late 2010s). Background for the entire study: In an earlier analysis of under 750 of the donors, around 300 Gb of sequence data and approximately 120 million unique TCR beta sequences from about 179 million T cells were reported. Approximately 300 gigabases of sequencing data and around 90 million unique TCR sequences made up an early release that covered several hundred HLA-typed donors. Of the 300 to 450 genotyped donors, 81% were placed in the genetic ancestry cluster associated with self-reported Caucasian donors. The study aimed to test whether cataloging public T cell receptors could reveal signatures of past pathogen exposure. The study profiled the T cell repertoires of 500 to 800 subjects by immunosequencing and related them to cytomegalovirus serostatus. Besides the first cohort of under 700 subjects, a separate validation cohort made up of 120 or so different subjects was used. High-throughput TCR immunosequencing, statistical association of individual TCRs with disease status, and machine learning were combined to predict cytomegalovirus infection status. A later analysis re-examined previously published TCR beta repertoires from around 670 donors and added high-resolution HLA genotyping to investigate patterns of TCR occurrence. The later analysis used no new phenotypic data to find candidate immune exposures, relying instead on TCR beta sequences and their occurrence across donors. An earlier analysis of 587 of the donors applied high-throughput TCR beta sequencing to assess whether each TCR beta V gene segment acted as functional or pseudogenic. Donor age, sex, ethnicity and CMV serostatus were collected together with the repertoire data. A later genetic analysis took genome-wide SNP genotypes for 398 of the 666 donors and used that subset as a discovery cohort. Every repertoire in the discovery cohort had been generated on one and the same sequencing platform. Class I and class II HLA loci were covered by the typing at four-digit resolution. Typing coverage varied by locus: about 620-630 donors for A, B, C, DRB1 and DQB1; roughly 510 for DQA1; more than 600 for DPA1; roughly 450 for DPB1. Because of strong linkage in the cohort, roughly five DR-DQ haplotypes were treated as single units for association and clustering. Among roughly 400 genotyped donors of the cohort, an average of around 240,000 unique TCR beta nucleotide sequences were sequenced per donor, around 18% of them non-productive. Study-wide findings and limitations: According to a later analysis, most CMV-associated TCR beta chains appeared to be HLA-restricted, and the HLA associations seemed to be driven largely by CMV exposure. Three of the identified cytomegalovirus-associated TCR beta chains were confirmed in vitro to be specific for cytomegalovirus antigens. Roughly uniform sequencing depth across donors was assumed in presence/absence analyses, although this assumption may not hold. Only TCR beta chains were sequenced in this cohort, and the absence of alpha or paired-chain data limited detectable features. Cytomegalovirus status was reported to be diagnosed by the classifier with high specificity and sensitivity in both the original and validation cohorts. Correlated functional status among segregating V segments might be attributable to linkage disequilibrium, but an unknown experimental factor could not be ruled out. Assigning TCR associations to individual alleles was difficult when HLA alleles, especially DR and DQ, strongly co-occurred. In a later analysis, HLA-associated TCR beta chains showed more clonal expansion and lower generation probabilities than non-associated chains that were equally common. In a later genetic analysis, a missense DCLRE1C variant was associated with V-gene and J-gene trimming of TCR beta chains, and the association was replicated in an independent cohort. Specific HLA alleles were associated with 16,951 TCR beta sequences at a false discovery rate of 0.05 in a later analysis. HLA typing was unavailable for some donors at each locus, so association tests used only the typed subset. According to the authors, the approach could potentially be generalized to other disease states and immunological phenotypes. A cluster of highly shared sequence variants was judged likely to represent a technical artifact of the sequencing pipeline. The 87-base-pair reads could not distinguish some IMGT-functional V segments, including TRBV6-2 and TRBV6-3, so those segments were excluded. While some public TCRs were present in many individuals, most TCR sequences turned up only very rarely across donors. In a later analysis, the rate of TCR association differed among HLA loci, with DRB1 alleles having the most associated TCRs and HLA-C alleles having the fewest. In a later analysis, several top co-occurrence clusters were reported to appear linked to parvovirus B19, influenza, CMV and Epstein-Barr virus. CMV serostatus was the only immune exposure information available for the cohort. A further reported finding was that TCR beta sequences accurately predicted the HLA-A and HLA-B alleles for most subjects in the first cohort. Compared with the approximately 670-donor mean, donors in an Asian-associated ancestry cluster had fewer N-insertions in productive TCRs, according to a later genetic analysis. The study listed over 150 TCR beta chains as associated with cytomegalovirus. In an earlier analysis of 587 of the donors, most TCR beta V segments appeared in productive rearrangements about 87% or about 30% of the time, broadly matching IMGT annotations. Because counts were too low, about 18 rarely observed V segments, including chromosome 9 orphons, were excluded from the earlier analysis of around 590 of the donors.

The cohort was made up of hundreds of healthy bone marrow donors. At the time of sampling, every cohort member was nominally healthy, though immune exposures that went unrecorded were likely present. The donor tested CMV seronegative and was one of the 352 seronegative cohort members. Each donor provided a peripheral blood sample, and peripheral blood mononuclear cells were used for TCR beta sequencing. Genomic DNA extraction from the blood cell samples was performed with the Qiagen DNeasy Blood Extraction Kit. Regarding this clone: Its specific antigen is unknown. Base quality data are lacking; no much larger clone is found one base away.

Libraries were made using the immunoSEQ multiplex PCR assay. For the multiplex PCR, a mixture combining 60 forward primers for TCR Vbeta segments and 13 reverse primers for TCR Jbeta segments was used. Amplification of the CDR3 region of rearranged TCR beta genes was performed with a multiplex PCR assay on genomic DNA. On the Illumina HiSeq System, the amplified TCR beta libraries were sequenced as 87-base-pair reads. For the original study's pipeline: Across the roughly 670 repertoires, a later analysis counted tens of millions of unique TCR beta chains, roughly 11 million of which were shared by at least two donors. Raw reads were error-corrected and collapsed into unique sequences with a nearest-neighbor algorithm that merged closely related sequences to remove PCR and sequencing errors. To assign V, D and J gene segments, CDR3 sequences were aligned to IMGT reference sequences. For a sequence to be retained, a match of at least six nucleotides to both a V gene segment and a J gene segment was required. A rearrangement was called productive if the CDR3 had no stop codons and remained in frame with V and J, and every other rearrangement was called non-productive. CDR3 was defined according to IMGT convention as the region running from the second conserved V-encoded cysteine to the conserved J-encoded phenylalanine. The earlier analysis of 587 of the donors excluded sequences that lacked an unambiguous match to a single V gene segment. In an earlier analysis of several hundred of the donors, V segments were called functional above 56.7% productive rearrangements and were called segregating when the between-donor standard deviation exceeded 5%. To diagnose cytomegalovirus status from the catalog of TCR beta chain sequences, a statistical classification framework was built. In a later analysis, V and J genes were assigned by comparing TCR nucleotide sequences against IMGT/GENE-DB human TR gene sequences. Using the TCRdist pipeline, a later analysis assigned CDR3 sequences along with most-parsimonious VDJ recombination scenarios. A later analysis defined each TCR beta chain by its CDR3 amino acid sequence plus V-gene family, and excluded reads lacking a unique V-gene family. In a later analysis, 450 to 600 highly shared, low-generation-probability nucleotide sequences were removed to address suspected cross-contamination and a sequencing artifact. In a later analysis, a clonal expansion index was calculated for each public chain from normalized within-repertoire ranks of inferred template counts. In a later analysis, generation probabilities were computed with a VDJ recombination model fitted to out-of-frame rearrangements, and the resulting probabilities were checked against IGoR. In a later analysis, hypergeometric tests were used to score TCR-TCR, TCR-HLA and TCR-CMV co-occurrence, with a repertoire-size bias correction applied to TCR pairs. In a later analysis, false discovery rates were estimated by permuting HLA or CMV assignments 20 times. In a later analysis, co-occurring TCRs were grouped using DBSCAN, and TCRdist sequence similarity was added for clustering within HLA-allele-positive subsets. For co-occurrence clustering, repertoires with fewer than 30,000 or more than 120,000 public chains were excluded, along with roughly five repertoires with anomalous nucleotide sharing. Here the immuneACCESS table is served through TCRdb, limited to in-frame sequences with V and J called. Missing clones are a known gap in these copies; in checked studies unresolved V genes cover under half, and the rest lacks a known reason. V, J and clone size were drawn from that table, and D and trimming were deduced from the DNA. For this sample there are about 150,000 clones; approximately 82% appear just once. The ten biggest clones cover about 1.5% of the sample.

Its CDR3 holds 15 amino acids, cysteine through phenylalanine. The kept DNA is CDR3 alone, 45 bases in frame from the first base. Trimming takes 4 bases off V and 1 base off J; junction bases not matched to a gene: 5. In the germline V gene, CDR1 corresponds to ENHRY and CDR2 to SYGVKD. Recombination linked TRBV10-3 to TRBJ2-5, and 8 junction bases match TRBD1. This TCR derives from a male donor in good health and CMV-seronegative. Sequencing was done on a sample of PBMCs. The CDR3 protein is CAISGSGTGQETQYF. The DNA sequence is as follows: TGTGCCATCAGTGGATCCGGGACAGGCCAAGAGACCCAGTACTTC.